The clone carrying this TCR beta chain was observed a handful of times. Its target is unknown. The data were obtained in a study of Graves' ophthalmopathy and Graves' hyperthyroidism. RNA transcripts were the source from which TCR beta CDR3 regions were amplified. HTBI primers primed a first-round RT-PCR, and a second-round multiplex PCR followed. TCRdb recomputed calls from the multiplex PCR reads with MiXCR, one row per CDR3 protein. The sample consists of 1 million to 1.3 million distinct CDR3 sequences, about two fifths of them appearing once. Notes on the study in general: It was with roughly 71% sensitivity and around 75% specificity that the model predicted ophthalmopathy progression. Blood also held most thyroid clonotypes expanded above 0.001 frequency.

Clinicians made diagnoses from clinical symptoms, serum thyroxine, TRAb, thyroid ultrasound and orbital computed tomography. The trim removed 3 bases at V and 5 bases at J, leaving 12 bases unmatched. The germline gives CDR1 SGHVS, CDR2 FQNEAQ. The CDR3 loop spans 16 amino acids. Sequenced input: peripheral blood or thyroid tissue (not recorded which). The chain joins TRBV7-8 to TRBJ2-5; 7 nucleotides line up with TRBD2. This clonotype was obtained from an adult man with Graves' hyperthyroidism. For the CDR3, the DNA is TGTGCCAGCAGCTTGACCTGGGGGGGGTGGTGGGAGACCCAGTACTTC. Translation gives CASSLTWGGWWETQYF.